The TCR beta chain described here comes from a study of metastatic and nonmetastatic thyroid tumors. Findings and limits, study-wide: Within blood and tumor, benign nodules reportedly had significantly lower TCR beta diversity than malignant thyroid tumors did.

The V and J ends lost 6 bases and 1 base, in that order; junction bases with no gene match: 3. Germline CDR1 DFQATT, CDR2 SNEGSKA (reference sequence). This CDR3 is built from 14 residues. All patients were treatment-naive before thyroid surgery. From the PCR reads, TCRdb re-called clones with MiXCR. The sample lists 84,000 or so clones; about 9.1% were seen once. On this clone itself: Its target is unknown.

Sequencing input: blood. The clonotype comes from a female donor with papillary thyroid cancer or a benign thyroid nodule (not recorded which). Some clones in this sample may be carry-over from other donors' samples. This rearrangement joins TRBV20-1 to TRBJ2-6; 7 bases match TRBD1. Here the CDR3 reads CSALTGSGANVLTF. CDR3 coding DNA: TGCAGTGCCCTGACAGGGTCTGGGGCCAACGTCCTGACTTTC.